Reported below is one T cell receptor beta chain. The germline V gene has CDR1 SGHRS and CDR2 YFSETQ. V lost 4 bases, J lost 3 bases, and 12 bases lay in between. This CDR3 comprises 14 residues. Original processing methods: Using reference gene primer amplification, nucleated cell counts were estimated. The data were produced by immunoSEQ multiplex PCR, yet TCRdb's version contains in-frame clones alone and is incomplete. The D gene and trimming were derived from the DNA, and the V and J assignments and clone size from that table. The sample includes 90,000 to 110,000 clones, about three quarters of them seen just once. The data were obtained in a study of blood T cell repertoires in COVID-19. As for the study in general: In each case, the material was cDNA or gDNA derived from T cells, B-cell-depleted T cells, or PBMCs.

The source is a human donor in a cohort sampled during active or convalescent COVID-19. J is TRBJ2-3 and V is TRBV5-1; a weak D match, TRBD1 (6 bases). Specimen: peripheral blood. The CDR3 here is CASSLDRRTDTQYF. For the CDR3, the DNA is TGCGCCAGCAGCCTTGACAGGAGGACAGATACGCAGTATTTT.